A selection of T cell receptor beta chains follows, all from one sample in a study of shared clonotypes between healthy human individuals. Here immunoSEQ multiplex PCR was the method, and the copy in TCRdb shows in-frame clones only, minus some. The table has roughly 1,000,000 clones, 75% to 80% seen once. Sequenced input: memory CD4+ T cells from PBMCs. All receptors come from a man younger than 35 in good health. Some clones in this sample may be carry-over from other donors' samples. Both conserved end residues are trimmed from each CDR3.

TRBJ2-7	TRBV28	ASSYTAGTGSYEQY
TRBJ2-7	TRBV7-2	ASSLAAGSDEQY
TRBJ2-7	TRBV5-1	ASSFRLAGSYEQY
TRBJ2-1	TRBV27	ASSFLTGGYNEQF
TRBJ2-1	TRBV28	ASSPSGSSYNEQF
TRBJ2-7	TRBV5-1	ASSLVAGGPNEQY
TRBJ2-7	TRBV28	ASRTGTPTGEQY
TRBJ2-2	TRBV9	ASSVDRGSSGELF
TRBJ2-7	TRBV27	ASSTDAGTGAYEQY
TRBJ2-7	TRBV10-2	ASSGGPSLRDRGINEQY
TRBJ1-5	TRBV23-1	ARDYSNQPQH
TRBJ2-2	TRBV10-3	AISGSGQGNTGELF
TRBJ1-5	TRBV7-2	ASSLDHQPQH
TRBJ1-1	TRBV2	ASSEAWYGEAF
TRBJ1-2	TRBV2	ASSPPAQGGYT
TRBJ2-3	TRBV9	ASSVGQGTDTQY
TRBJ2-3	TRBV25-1	ASSPHGGGTDTQY
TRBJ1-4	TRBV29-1	SVRSPDRADEKLF
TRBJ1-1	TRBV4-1	ASSQDTGQASLLNTEAF
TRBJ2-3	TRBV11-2	ASSLGHSGSDTQY
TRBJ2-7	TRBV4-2	ASSSGVREGYEQY
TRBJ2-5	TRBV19	ATRGGGLGETQY
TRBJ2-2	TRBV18	ASSPLAGANTGELF
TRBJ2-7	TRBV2	ASSEVGRLEVEDEQY
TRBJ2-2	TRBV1	TSSPCSSGNSNTGELF
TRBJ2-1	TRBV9	ASSVDLAGASYNEQF
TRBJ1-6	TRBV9	ASSVDTGNSPLH
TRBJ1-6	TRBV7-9	ASSKTRDYSDNSPLH
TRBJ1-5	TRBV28	ASSLSGTENQPQH
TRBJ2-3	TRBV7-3	ASSLGYRVGTDTQY
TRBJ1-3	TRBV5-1	ASSLRDSGNTIY
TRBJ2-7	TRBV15	ATSSPLERPYEQY
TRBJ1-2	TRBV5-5	ASSLGTGSLLYGYT
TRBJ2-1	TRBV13	ASSLEARWGNEQF
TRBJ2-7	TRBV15	ATSAGGTKSSYEQY
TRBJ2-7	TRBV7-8	ASSLDGGRGRYEQY
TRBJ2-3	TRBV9	ASSPLGLAALGVTDAQY
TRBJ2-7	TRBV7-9	ASSLGDGSYEQY